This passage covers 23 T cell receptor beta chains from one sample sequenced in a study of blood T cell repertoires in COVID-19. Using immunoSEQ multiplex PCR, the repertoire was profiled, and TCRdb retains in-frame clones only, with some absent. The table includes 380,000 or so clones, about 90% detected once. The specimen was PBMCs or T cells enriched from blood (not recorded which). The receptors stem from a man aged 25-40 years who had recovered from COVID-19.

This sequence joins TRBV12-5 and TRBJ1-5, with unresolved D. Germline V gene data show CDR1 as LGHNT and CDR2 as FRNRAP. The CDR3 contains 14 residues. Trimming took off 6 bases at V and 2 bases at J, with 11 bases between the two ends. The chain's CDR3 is CASGGTGGNQPQHF. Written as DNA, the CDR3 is TGTGCTAGTGGGGGTACGGGAGGCAATCAGCCCCAGCATTTT.

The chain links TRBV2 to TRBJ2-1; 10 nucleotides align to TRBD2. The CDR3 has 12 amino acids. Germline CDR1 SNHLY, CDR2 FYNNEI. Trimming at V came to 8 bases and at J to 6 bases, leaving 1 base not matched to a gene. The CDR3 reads CASASGGNEQFF. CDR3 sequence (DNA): TGTGCCAGCGCTAGCGGGGGCAATGAGCAGTTCTTC.

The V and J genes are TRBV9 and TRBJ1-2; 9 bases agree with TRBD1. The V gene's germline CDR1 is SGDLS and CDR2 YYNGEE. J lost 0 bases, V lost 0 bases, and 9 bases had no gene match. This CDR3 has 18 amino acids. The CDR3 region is CASSVDPHRGRANYGYTF. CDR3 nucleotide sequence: TGTGCCAGCAGCGTAGATCCCCACAGGGGGCGAGCTAACTATGGCTACACCTTC.

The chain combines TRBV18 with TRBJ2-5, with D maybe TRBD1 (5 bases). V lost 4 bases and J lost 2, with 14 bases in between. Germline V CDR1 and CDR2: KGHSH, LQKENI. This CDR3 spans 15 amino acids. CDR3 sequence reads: CASSLRQFSQETQYF. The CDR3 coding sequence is TGTGCCAGCTCACTCAGACAGTTTAGTCAAGAGACCCAGTACTTC.

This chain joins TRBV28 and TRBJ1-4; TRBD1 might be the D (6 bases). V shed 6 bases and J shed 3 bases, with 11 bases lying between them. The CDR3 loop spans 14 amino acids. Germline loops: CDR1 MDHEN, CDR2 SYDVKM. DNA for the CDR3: TGTGCCAGCAGCTTAGGGGGGTCTAATGAAAAACTGTTTTTT. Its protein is CASSLGGSNEKLFF.

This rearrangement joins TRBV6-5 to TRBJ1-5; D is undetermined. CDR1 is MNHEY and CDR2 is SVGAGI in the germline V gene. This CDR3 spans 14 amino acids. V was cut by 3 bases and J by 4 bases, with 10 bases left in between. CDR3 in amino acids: CASSYRSENQPQHF. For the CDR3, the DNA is TGTGCCAGCAGTTATCGGAGCGAAAATCAGCCCCAGCATTTT.

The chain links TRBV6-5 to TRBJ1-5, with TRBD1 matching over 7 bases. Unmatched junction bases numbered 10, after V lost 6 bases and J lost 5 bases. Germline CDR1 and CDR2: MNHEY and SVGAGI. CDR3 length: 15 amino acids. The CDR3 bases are TGTGCCAGCAGCCAGCGACAGGGAATCTATCAGCCCCAGCATTTT. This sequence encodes CASSQRQGIYQPQHF.

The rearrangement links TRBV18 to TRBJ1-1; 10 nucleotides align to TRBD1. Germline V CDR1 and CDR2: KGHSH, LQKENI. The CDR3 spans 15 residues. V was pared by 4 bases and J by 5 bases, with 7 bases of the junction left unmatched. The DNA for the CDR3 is TGTGCCAGCTCACTAGGGACAGGGGTCGGGACTGAAGCTTTCTTT. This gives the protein CASSLGTGVGTEAFF.

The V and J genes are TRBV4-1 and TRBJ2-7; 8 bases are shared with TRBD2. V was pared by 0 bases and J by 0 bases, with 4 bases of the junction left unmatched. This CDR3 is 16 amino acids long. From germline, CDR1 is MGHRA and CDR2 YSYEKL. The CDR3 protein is CASSQEGLDFSYEQYF. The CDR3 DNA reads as TGCGCCAGCAGCCAAGAGGGACTAGATTTCTCCTACGAGCAGTACTTC.

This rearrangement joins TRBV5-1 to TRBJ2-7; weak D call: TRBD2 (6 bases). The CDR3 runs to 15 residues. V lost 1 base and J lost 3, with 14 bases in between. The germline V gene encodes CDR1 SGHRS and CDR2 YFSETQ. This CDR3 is CASSLQAGSLYEQYF. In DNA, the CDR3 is TGCGCCAGCAGCTTGCAGGCGGGGTCCCTCTACGAGCAGTACTTC. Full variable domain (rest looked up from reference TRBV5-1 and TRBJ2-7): KAGVTQTPRYLIKTRGQQVTLSCSPISGHRSVSWYQQTPGQGLQFLFEYFSETQRNKGNFPGRFSGRQFSNSRSEMNVSTLELGDSALYLCASSLQAGSLYEQYFGPGTRLTVT.

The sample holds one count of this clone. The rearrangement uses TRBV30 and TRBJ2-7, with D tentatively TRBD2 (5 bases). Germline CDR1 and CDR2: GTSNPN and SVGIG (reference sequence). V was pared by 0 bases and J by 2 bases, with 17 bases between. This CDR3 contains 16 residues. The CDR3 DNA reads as TGTGCCTGGAGTGTACGGGGTACCGTCGGAACCTACGAGCAGTACTTC. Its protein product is CAWSVRGTVGTYEQYF.

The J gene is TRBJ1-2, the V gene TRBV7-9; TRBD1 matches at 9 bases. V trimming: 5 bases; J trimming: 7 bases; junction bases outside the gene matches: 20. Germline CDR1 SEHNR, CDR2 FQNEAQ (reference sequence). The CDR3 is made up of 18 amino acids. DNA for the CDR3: TGTGCCAGCAGCCCCTTCCCGGGACAGGGCGAATCCAACGGTGGCTACACCTTC. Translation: CASSPFPGQGESNGGYTF.

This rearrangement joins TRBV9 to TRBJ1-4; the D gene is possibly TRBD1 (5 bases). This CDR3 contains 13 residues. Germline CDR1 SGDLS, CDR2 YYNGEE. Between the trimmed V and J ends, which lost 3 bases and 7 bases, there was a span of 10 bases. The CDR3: CASSAGLSEKLFF. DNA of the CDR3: TGTGCCAGCAGCGCGGGACTCAGTGAAAAACTGTTTTTT.

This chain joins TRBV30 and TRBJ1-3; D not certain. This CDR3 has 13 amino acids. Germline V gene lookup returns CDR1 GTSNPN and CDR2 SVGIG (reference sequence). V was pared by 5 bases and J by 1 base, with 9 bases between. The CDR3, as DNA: TGTGCCTGGGAAAAGACTTCTGGAAACACCATATATTTT. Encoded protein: CAWEKTSGNTIYF.

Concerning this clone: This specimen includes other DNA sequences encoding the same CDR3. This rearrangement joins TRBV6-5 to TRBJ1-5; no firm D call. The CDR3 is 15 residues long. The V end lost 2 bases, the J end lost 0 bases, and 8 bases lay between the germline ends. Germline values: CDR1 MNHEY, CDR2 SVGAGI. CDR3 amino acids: CASSYSGSSNQPQHF. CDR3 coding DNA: TGTGCCAGCAGTTACAGCGGTAGTAGCAATCAGCCCCAGCATTTT.

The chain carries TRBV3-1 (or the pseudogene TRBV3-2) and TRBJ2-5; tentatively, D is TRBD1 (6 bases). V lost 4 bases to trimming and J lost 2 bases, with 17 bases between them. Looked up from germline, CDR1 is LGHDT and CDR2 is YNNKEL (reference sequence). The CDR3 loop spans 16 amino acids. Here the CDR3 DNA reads TGTGCCAGCAGCCGGGTAGGGGGAGTCGTACAAGAGACCCAGTACTTC. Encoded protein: CASSRVGGVVQETQYF.

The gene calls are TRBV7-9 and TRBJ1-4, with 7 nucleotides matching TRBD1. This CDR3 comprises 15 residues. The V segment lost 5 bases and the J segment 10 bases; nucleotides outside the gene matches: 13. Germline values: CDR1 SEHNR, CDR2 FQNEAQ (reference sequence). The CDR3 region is CASSATGLTRGKLFF. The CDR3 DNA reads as TGTGCCAGCAGCGCGACAGGGTTGACCCGTGGAAAACTGTTTTTT.

Here the CDR3 reads CASSEALMWNTEAFF. As DNA, the CDR3 is TGTGCCAGCAGTGAAGCACTAATGTGGAACACTGAAGCTTTCTTT. The V and J genes are TRBV2 and TRBJ1-1; D is undetermined. This CDR3 comprises 15 residues. V was cut by 0 bases and J by 1 base, with 9 bases left in between. Germline CDR1 and CDR2: SNHLY and FYNNEI.

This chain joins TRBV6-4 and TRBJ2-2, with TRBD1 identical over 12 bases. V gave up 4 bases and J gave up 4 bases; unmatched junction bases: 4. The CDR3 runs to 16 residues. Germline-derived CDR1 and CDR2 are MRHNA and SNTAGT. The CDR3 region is CASSAGTGGFTGELFF. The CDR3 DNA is TGTGCCAGCAGTGCAGGGACAGGGGGCTTCACCGGGGAGCTGTTTTTT.

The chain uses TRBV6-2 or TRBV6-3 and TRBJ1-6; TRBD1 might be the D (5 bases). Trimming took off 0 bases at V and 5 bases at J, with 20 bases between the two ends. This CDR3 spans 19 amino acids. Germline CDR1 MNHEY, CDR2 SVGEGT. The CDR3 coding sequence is TGTGCCAGCAGTTACTCGAGCGCGATAGCAGGGAGGGATAATTCACCCCTCCACTTT. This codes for CASSYSSAIAGRDNSPLHF.

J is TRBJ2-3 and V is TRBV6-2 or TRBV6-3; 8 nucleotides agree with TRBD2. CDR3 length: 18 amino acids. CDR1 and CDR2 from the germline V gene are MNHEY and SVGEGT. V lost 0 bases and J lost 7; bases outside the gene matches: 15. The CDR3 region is CASSYSGITRGGRNTQYF. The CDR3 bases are TGTGCCAGCAGTTACTCGGGTATCACACGGGGGGGCAGAAATACGCAGTATTTT.

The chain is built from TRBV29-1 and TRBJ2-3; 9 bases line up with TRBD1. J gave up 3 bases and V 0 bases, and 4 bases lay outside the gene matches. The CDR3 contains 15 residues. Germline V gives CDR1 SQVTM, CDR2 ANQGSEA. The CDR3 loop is CSVEDTGGRTDTQYF. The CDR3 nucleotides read TGCAGCGTTGAAGACACAGGGGGCCGAACAGATACGCAGTATTTT.

The DNA of the CDR3 is TGTGCCAGTAGTATCCGTTGGACAGGGATGTACGAGCAGTACTTC. Protein: CASSIRWTGMYEQYF. The J gene is TRBJ2-7, the V gene TRBV19; TRBD1 aligns across 8 bases. With 3 bases clipped from V and 4 bases from J, the junction kept 8 bases outside the gene matches. Germline CDR1 is LNHDA and CDR2 is SQIVND (reference sequence). This CDR3 comprises 15 residues. The variable domain in full, with the rest retrieved from reference TRBV19 and TRBJ2-7, is DGGITQSPKYLFRKEGQNVTLSCEQNLNHDAMYWYRQDPGQGLRLIYYSQIVNDFQKGDIAEGYSVSREKKESFPLTVTSAQKNPTAFYLCASSIRWTGMYEQYFGPGTRLTVT.